The entry below gives a single T cell receptor beta chain sequence along with its context. Its antigen is undetermined. Sequencing used immunoSEQ multiplex PCR; TCRdb keeps in-frame clones, though not all of them. The sample lists 2 million to 2.5 million clones; roughly 93% were seen once. This sample was taken from a study of shared clonotypes between healthy human individuals. Study as a whole: Per-donor plates numbered three CD4 naive, three CD4 memory, two CD8 naive and one CD8 memory. Overall study findings and caveats: Among the subsets, naive ones generally showed larger estimated richness than memory ones. Tissues were not sampled, only blood, and their repertoires likely differ. Compared with clonotypes that all four donors shared, non-shared clonotypes had lower generation probabilities.

CDR1 is SGHDN and CDR2 is FVKESK in the germline V gene. This CDR3 is 19 amino acids long. V was cut by 3 bases and J by 0 bases, with 21 bases left in between. Specimen: naive CD4+ T cells from PBMCs. Indicated subset: CD45RA+ positively selected. This rearrangement joins TRBV14 to TRBJ1-5; D is possibly TRBD1 (6 bases). The receptor comes from a man between 18 and 29 years old in good health. Some clones in this sample may be carry-over from other donors' samples. CDR3 sequence reads: CASSHTRGPVLYSNQPQHF. In DNA, the CDR3 is TGTGCCAGCAGCCACACCAGGGGCCCAGTACTATATAGCAATCAGCCCCAGCATTTT.